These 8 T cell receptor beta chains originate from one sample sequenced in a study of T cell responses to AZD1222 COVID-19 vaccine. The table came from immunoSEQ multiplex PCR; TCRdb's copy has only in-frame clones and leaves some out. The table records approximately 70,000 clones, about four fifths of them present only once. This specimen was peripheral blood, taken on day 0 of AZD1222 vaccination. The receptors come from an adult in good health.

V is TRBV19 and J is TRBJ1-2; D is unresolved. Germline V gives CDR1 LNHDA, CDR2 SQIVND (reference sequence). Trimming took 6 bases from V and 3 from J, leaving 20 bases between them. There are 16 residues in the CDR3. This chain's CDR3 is CASSPSARNPHYGYTF. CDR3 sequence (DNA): TGTGCCAGTAGCCCCTCGGCCAGAAACCCTCACTATGGCTACACCTTC.

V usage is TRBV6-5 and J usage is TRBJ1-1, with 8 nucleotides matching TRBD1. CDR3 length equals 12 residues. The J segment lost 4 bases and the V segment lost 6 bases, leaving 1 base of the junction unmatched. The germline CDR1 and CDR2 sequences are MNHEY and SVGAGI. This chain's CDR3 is CASRTGGTEAFF. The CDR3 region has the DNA TGTGCCAGCAGAACAGGGGGCACTGAAGCTTTCTTT.

CDR3 nucleotides: TGTGCCAGCAGTTTATCCCCGGGACTAGGTTCGTCAGCGGACAATGAGCAGTTCTTC. This sequence encodes CASSLSPGLGSSADNEQFF. The J gene is TRBJ2-1, the V gene TRBV28; TRBD2 aligns across 8 bases. CDR1 is MDHEN, CDR2 SYDVKM, per germline. The CDR3 spans 19 residues. The trim removed 1 base at V and 5 bases at J, leaving 16 bases unmatched.

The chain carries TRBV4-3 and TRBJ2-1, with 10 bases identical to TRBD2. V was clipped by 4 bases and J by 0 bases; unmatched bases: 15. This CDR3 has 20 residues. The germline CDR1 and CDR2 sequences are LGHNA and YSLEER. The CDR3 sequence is CASSPPDSSGGLHSYNEQFF. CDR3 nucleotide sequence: TGCGCCAGCAGCCCTCCCGATTCTAGCGGGGGCCTACACTCCTACAATGAGCAGTTCTTC.

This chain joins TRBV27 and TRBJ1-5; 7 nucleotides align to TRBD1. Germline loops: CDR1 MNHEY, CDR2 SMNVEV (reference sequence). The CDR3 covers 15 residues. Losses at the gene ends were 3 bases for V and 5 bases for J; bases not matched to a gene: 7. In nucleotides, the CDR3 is TGTGCCAGCAGTTTGGGGCAGGGGGGTCATCAGCCCCAGCATTTT. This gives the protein CASSLGQGGHQPQHF.

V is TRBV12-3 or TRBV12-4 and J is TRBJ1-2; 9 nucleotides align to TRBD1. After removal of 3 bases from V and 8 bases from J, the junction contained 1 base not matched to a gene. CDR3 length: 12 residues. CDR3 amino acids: CASSLGQGGYTF. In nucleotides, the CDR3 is TGTGCCAGCAGTTTGGGACAGGGAGGCTACACCTTC.

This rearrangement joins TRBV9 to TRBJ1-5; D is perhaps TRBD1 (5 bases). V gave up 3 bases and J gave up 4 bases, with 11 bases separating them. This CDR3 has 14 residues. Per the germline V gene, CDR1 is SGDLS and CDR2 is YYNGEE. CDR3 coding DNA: TGTGCCAGCAGCGGAGGGACGGGGAATCAGCCCCAGCATTTT. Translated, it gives CASSGGTGNQPQHF.

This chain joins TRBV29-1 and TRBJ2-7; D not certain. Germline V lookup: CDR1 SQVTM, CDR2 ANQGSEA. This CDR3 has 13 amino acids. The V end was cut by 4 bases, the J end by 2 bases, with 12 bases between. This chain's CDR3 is CSVVVGFTYEQYF. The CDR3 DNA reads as TGCAGCGTTGTTGTCGGATTTACCTACGAGCAGTACTTC.